Presented here are 3 T cell receptor beta chains from one specimen sequenced in a study of yellow fever vaccine responses in identical twins. A single record per CDR3 protein comes from TCRdb applying MiXCR to the RT-PCR reads. The data contain fewer than 9,500 distinct CDR3 sequences, approximately 88% of them seen just once; the ten biggest clones take up 2.1%. Sequencing used T cells from blood (PBMCs), unsorted or a sorted subset (not recorded which), obtained before or after yellow fever vaccination (not recorded which). The origin of the receptors is a woman aged 18-29 years who received the yellow fever vaccine.

J is TRBJ2-3 and V is TRBV4-2; 9 positions agree with TRBD2. CDR3 length: 17 residues. From germline, CDR1 is LGHNA and CDR2 YNFKEQ. Trimming removed 0 bases from V and 2 bases from J; junction bases left unmatched: 6. The CDR3 DNA sequence: TGTGCCAGCAGCCAAGATTCGGCGGGGGGGCACACAGATACGCAGTATTTT. It yields the protein CASSQDSAGGHTDTQYF.

The gene calls are TRBV27 and TRBJ2-1, with D unclear. The CDR3 extends over 17 amino acids. Trimming shortened V by 0 bases and J by 9 bases, and 21 bases separated the two germline ends. Looked up from germline, CDR1 is MNHEY and CDR2 is SMNVEV (reference sequence). The CDR3 reads CASSLSVTSWGSGEQFF. The CDR3 DNA reads TGTGCCAGCAGTTTATCTGTGACTTCGTGGGGTTCCGGTGAGCAGTTCTTC.

The V and J genes are TRBV29-1 and TRBJ2-4; possible D gene TRBD1, 5 bases. Germline V CDR1 and CDR2: SQVTM, ANQGSEA. The length of the CDR3 is 17 residues. V lost 0 bases and J 3 bases, leaving 18 bases between the germline ends. The CDR3 here is CSVEDRLGVVGKNIQYF. CDR3 coding DNA: TGCAGCGTTGAAGACAGGCTAGGGGTTGTAGGCAAAAACATTCAGTACTTC.